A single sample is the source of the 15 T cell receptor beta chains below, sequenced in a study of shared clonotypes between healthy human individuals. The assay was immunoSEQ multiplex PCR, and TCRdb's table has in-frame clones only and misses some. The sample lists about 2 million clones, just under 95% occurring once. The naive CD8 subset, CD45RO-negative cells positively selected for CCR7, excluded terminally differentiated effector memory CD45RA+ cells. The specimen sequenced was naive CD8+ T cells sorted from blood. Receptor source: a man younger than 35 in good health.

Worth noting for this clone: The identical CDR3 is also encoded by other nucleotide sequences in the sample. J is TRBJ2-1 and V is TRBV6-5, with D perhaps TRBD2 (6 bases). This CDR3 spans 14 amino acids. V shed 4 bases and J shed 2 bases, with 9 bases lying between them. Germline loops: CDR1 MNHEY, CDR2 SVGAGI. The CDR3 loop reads CASSSGGPYNEQFF. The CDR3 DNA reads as TGTGCCAGCAGTTCCGGGGGACCCTACAATGAGCAGTTCTTC.

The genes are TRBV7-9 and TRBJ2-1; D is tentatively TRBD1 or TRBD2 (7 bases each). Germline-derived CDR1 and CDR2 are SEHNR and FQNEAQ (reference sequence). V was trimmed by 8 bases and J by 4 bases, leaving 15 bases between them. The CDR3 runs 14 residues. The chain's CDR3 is CASAGRGLYNEQFF. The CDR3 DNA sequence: TGTGCCAGCGCGGGGAGGGGGCTGTACAATGAGCAGTTCTTC.

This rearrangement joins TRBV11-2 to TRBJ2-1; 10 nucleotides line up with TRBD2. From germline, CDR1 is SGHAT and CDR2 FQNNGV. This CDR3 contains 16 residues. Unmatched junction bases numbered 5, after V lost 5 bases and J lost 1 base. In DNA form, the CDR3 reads TGTGCCAGCAGCGGTCTAGCGGGAGCTTCCTACAATGAGCAGTTCTTC. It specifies CASSGLAGASYNEQFF.

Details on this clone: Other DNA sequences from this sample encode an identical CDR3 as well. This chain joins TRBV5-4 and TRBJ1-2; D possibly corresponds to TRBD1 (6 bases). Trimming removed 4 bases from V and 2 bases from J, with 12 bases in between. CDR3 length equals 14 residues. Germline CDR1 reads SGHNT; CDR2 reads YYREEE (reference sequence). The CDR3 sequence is CASSLGQLNYGYTF. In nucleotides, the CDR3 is TGTGCCAGCAGCCTAGGACAGCTCAACTATGGCTACACCTTC.

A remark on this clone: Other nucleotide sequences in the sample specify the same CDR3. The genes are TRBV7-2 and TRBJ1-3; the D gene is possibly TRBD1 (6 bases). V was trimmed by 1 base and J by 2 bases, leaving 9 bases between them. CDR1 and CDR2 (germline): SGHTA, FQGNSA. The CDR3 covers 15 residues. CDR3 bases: TGTGCCAGCAGCTTAGGCCAGGGGCCTGGAAACACCATATATTTT. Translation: CASSLGQGPGNTIYF.

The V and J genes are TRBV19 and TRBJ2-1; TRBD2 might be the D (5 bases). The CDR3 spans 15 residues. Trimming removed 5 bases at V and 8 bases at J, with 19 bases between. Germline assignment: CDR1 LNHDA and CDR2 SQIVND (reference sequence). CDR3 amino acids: CASSFPGKDGDEQFF. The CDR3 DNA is TGTGCCAGTAGTTTTCCCGGGAAGGACGGCGATGAGCAGTTCTTC.

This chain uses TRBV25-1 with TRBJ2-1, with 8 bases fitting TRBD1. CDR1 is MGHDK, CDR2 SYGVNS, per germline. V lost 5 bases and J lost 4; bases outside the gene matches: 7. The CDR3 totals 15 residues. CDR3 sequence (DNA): TGTGCCAGCAGTACTCGGGACAGGCCTTACAATGAGCAGTTCTTC. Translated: CASSTRDRPYNEQFF.

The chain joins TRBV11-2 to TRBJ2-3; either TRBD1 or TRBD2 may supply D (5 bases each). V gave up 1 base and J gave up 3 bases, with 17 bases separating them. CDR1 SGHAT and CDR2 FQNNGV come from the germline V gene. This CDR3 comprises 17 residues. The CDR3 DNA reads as TGTGCCAGCAGCTTAGTTGGTCTGGGGACGGGAACAGATACGCAGTATTTT. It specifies CASSLVGLGTGTDTQYF.

CDR3: CASSDPGHSGDTGELFF. In DNA form, the CDR3 reads TGTGCCAGCAGTGACCCCGGGCACTCCGGGGACACCGGGGAGCTGTTTTTT. The chain combines TRBV25-1 with TRBJ2-2; a weak D match, TRBD2 (5 bases). There are 17 residues in the CDR3. V was clipped by 3 bases and J by 3 bases, with 17 bases between them. Germline CDR1 reads MGHDK; CDR2 reads SYGVNS.

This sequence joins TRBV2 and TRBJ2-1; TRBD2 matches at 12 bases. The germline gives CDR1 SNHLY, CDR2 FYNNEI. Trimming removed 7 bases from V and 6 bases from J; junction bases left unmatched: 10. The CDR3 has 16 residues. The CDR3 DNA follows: TGTGCCAGCATCTGGACTAGCGGGGATTTTGGCAATGAGCAGTTCTTC. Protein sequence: CASIWTSGDFGNEQFF.

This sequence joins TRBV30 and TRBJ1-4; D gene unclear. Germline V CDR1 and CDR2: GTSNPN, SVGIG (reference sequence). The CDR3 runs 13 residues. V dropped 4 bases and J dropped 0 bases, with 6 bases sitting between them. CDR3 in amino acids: CAWTETTNEKLFF. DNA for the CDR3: TGTGCCTGGACGGAGACAACTAATGAAAAACTGTTTTTT.

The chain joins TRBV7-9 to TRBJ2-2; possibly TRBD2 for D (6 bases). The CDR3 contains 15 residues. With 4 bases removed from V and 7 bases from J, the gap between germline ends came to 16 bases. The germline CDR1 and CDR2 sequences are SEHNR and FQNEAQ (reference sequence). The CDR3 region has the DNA TGTGCCAGCAGCTCCAACCCTTCGGGGGTCGGGGAGCTGTTTTTT. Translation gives CASSSNPSGVGELFF. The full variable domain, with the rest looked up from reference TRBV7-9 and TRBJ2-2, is DTGVSQNPRHKITKRGQNVTFRCDPISEHNRLYWYRQTLGQGPEFLTYFQNEAQLEKSRLLSDRFSAERPKGSFSTLEIQRTEQGDSAMYLCASSSNPSGVGELFFGEGSRLTVL.

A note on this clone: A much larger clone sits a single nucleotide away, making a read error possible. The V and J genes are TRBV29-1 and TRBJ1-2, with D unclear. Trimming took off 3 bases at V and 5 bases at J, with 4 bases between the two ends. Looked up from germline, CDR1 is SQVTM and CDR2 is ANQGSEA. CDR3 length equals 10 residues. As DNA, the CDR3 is TGCAGCGTTGAGGAGTATGGCTACACCTTC. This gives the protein CSVEEYGYTF. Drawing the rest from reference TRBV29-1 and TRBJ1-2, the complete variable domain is SAVISQKPSRDICQRGTSLTIQCQVDSQVTMMFWYRQQPGQSLTLIATANQGSEATYESGFVIDKFPISRPNLTFSTLTVSNMSPEDSSIYLCSVEEYGYTFGSGTRLTVV.

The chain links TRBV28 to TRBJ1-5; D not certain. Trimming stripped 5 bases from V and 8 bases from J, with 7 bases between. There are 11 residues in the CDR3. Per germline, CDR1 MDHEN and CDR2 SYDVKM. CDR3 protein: CASSGEEPQHF. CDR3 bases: TGTGCCAGCAGTGGTGAGGAGCCCCAGCATTTT.

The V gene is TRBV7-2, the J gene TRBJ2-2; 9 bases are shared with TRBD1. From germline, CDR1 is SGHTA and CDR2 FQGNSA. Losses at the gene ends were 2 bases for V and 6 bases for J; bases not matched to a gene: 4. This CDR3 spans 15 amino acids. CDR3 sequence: CASSLWDRDAGELFF. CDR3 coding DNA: TGTGCCAGCAGCTTATGGGACAGGGATGCCGGGGAGCTGTTTTTT. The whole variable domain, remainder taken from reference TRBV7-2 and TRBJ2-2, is GAGVSQSPSNKVTEKGKDVELRCDPISGHTALYWYRQSLGQGLEFLIYFQGNSAPDKSGLPSDRFSAERTGGSVSTLTIQRTQQEDSAVYLCASSLWDRDAGELFFGEGSRLTVL.